This TCR beta chain was observed in a study of technical replicates of blood from a handful of donors. This CDR3 contains 14 residues. Unmatched junction bases numbered 4, after V lost 3 bases and J lost 2 bases. Germline CDR1 reads SEHNR; CDR2 reads FQNEAQ (reference sequence). This clone was observed once. The protocol was immunoSEQ multiplex PCR, while the TCRdb copy is restricted to in-frame clones and leaves out a portion. The table records fewer than 95,000 clones, roughly 94% of them present only once. The genes are TRBV7-9 and TRBJ2-7, with 7 positions matching TRBD1. Specimen: T cells isolated from PBMCs. The TCR originated in a human donor in good health. The CDR3 nucleotides are TGTGCCAGCAGCTTGACAGGGCCTACCTACGAGCAGTACTTC. Translated, it gives CASSLTGPTYEQYF.